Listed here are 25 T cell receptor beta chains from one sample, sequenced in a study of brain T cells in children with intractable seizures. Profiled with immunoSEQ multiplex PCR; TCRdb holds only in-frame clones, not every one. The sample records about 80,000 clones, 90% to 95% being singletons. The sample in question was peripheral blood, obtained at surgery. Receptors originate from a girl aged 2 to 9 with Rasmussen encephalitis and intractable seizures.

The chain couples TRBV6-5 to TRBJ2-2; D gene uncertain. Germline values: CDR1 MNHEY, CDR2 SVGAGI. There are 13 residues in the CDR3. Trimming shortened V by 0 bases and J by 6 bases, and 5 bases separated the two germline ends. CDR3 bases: TGTGCCAGCAGTTACTCAAATCCCGGGGAGCTGTTTTTT. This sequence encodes CASSYSNPGELFF.

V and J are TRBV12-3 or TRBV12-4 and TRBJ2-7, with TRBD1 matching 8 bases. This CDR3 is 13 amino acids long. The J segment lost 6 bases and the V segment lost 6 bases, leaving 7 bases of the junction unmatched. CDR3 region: CASRQTGAVEQYF. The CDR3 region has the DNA TGTGCCAGCAGACAGACAGGGGCGGTCGAGCAGTACTTC.

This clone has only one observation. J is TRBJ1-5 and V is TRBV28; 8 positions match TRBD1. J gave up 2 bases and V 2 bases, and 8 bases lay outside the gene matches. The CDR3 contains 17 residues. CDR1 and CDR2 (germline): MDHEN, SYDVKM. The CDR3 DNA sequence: TGTGCCAGCAGTTTAGCCGGGACAGGAGTGGGCAATCAGCCCCAGCATTTT. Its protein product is CASSLAGTGVGNQPQHF.

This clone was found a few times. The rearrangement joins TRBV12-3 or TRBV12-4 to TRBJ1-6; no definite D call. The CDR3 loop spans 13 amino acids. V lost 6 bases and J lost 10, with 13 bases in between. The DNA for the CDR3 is TGTGCCAGCAGCCAAGGGTCCAGATCACCCCTCCACTTT. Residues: CASSQGSRSPLHF.

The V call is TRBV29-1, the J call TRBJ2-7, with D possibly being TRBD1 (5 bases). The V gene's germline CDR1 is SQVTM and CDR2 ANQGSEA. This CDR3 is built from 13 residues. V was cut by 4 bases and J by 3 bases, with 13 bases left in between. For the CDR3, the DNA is TGCAGCGTTGGATATGGGGCTGGCTACGAGCAGTACTTC. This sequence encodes CSVGYGAGYEQYF.

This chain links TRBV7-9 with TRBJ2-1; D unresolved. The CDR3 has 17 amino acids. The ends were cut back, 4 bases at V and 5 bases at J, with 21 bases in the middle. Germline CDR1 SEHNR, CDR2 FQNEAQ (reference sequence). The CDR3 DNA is TGTGCCAGCAGCTCAGTTTGGGGAATCGGCACACACAATGAGCAGTTCTTC. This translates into CASSSVWGIGTHNEQFF. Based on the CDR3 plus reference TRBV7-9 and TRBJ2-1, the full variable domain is DTGVSQNPRHKITKRGQNVTFRCDPISEHNRLYWYRQTLGQGPEFLTYFQNEAQLEKSRLLSDRFSAERPKGSFSTLEIQRTEQGDSAMYLCASSSVWGIGTHNEQFFGPGTRLTVL.

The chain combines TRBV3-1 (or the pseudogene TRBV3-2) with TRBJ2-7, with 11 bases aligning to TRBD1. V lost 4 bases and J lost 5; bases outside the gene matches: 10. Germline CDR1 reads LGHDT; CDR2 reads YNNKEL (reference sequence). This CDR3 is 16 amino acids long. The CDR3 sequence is CASSRPTGTGGHEQYF. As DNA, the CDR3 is TGTGCCAGCAGCCGGCCTACGGGGACAGGGGGACACGAGCAGTACTTC.

This CDR3 reads CASSQGVQDGYTF. The CDR3 DNA reads as TGTGCCAGCAGCCAGGGCGTGCAGGATGGCTACACCTTC. The J gene is TRBJ1-2, the V gene TRBV14, with D unclear. V lost 3 bases, J lost 6 bases, and 11 bases lay in between. Germline V CDR1 and CDR2: SGHDN, FVKESK. This CDR3 region has 13 residues.

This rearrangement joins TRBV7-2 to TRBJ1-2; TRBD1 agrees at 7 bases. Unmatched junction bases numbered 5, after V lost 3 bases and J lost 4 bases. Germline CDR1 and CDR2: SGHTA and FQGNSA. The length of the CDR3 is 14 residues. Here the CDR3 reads CASSFDRALYGYTF. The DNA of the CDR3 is TGTGCCAGCAGCTTCGACAGGGCTCTCTATGGCTACACCTTC.

The CDR3 DNA is TGTGCCAGCAGTTTCCAGGGAGGGTCGTATGGCTACACCTTC. This gives the protein CASSFQGGSYGYTF. The chain combines TRBV28 with TRBJ1-2, with D maybe TRBD1 (5 bases). CDR3 size: 14 residues. In germline, CDR1 is MDHEN, CDR2 SYDVKM. The V and J ends lost 3 bases and 5 bases respectively, with 13 bases between them.

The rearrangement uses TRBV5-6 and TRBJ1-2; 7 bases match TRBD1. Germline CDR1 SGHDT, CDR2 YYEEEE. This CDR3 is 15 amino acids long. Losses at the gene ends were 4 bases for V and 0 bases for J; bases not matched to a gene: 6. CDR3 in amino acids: CASSRTGAANYGYTF. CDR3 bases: TGTGCCAGCAGCCGTACAGGGGCGGCTAACTATGGCTACACCTTC.

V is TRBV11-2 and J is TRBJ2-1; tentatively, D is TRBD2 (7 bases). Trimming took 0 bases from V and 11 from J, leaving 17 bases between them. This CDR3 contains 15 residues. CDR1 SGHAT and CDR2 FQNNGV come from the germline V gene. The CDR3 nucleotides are TGTGCCAGCAGCTTAGAACGGGGGGCCCACCCGCAGCAGTTCTTC. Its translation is CASSLERGAHPQQFF.

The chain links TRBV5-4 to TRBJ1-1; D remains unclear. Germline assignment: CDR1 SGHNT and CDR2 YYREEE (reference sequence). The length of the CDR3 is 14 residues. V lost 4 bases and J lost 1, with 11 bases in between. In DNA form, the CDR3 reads TGTGCCAGCAGCCCCGGAGGGAGGAACACTGAAGCTTTCTTT. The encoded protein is CASSPGGRNTEAFF.

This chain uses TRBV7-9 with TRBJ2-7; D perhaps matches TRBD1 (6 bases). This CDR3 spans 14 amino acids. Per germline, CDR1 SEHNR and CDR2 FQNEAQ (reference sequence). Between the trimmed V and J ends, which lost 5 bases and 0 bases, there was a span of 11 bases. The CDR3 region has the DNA TGTGCCAGCAGCCCCGAGGGGGACTCCTACGAGCAGTACTTC. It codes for CASSPEGDSYEQYF.

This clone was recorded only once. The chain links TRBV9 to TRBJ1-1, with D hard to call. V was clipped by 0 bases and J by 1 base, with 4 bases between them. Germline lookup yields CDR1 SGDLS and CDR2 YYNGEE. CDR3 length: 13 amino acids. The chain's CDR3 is CASSVAQNTEAFF. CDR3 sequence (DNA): TGTGCCAGCAGCGTAGCCCAGAACACTGAAGCTTTCTTT.

CDR3 region: CASSEGRSGSNEQFF. DNA for the CDR3: TGTGCCAGCAGTGAGGGCCGAAGCGGGAGCAATGAGCAGTTCTTC. The chain recombines TRBV2 with TRBJ2-1; 8 positions match TRBD2. V shed 3 bases and J 6 bases; nucleotides not matched to a gene: 7. In germline, CDR1 is SNHLY, CDR2 FYNNEI. The CDR3 runs to 15 residues.

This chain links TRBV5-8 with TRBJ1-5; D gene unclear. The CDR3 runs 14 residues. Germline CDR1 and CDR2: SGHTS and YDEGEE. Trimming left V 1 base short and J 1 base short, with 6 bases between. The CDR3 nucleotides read TGTGCCAGCAGCTTGTCGGAGAGCAATCAGCCCCAGCATTTT. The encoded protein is CASSLSESNQPQHF.

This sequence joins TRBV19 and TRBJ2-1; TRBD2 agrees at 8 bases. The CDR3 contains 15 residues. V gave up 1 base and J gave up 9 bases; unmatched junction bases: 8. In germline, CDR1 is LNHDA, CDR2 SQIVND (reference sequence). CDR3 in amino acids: CASSIVSGSSGEQFF. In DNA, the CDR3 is TGTGCCAGTAGTATAGTCAGCGGGAGTTCAGGTGAGCAGTTCTTC. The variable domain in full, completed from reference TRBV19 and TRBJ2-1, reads DGGITQSPKYLFRKEGQNVTLSCEQNLNHDAMYWYRQDPGQGLRLIYYSQIVNDFQKGDIAEGYSVSREKKESFPLTVTSAQKNPTAFYLCASSIVSGSSGEQFFGPGTRLTVL.

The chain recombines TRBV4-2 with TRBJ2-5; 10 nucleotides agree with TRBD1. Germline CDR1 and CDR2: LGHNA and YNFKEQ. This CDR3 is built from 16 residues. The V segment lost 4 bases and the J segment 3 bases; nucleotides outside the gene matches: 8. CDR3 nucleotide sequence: TGTGCCAGCAGCCGCCTAACGACAGGGGGCAAAGAGACCCAGTACTTC. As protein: CASSRLTTGGKETQYF.

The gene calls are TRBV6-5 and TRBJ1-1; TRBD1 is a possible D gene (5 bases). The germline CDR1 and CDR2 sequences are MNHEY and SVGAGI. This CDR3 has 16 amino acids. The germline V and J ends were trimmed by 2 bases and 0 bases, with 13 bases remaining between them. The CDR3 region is CASSYGAGRMNTEAFF. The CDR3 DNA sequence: TGTGCCAGCAGTTACGGGGCCGGCAGGATGAACACTGAAGCTTTCTTT.

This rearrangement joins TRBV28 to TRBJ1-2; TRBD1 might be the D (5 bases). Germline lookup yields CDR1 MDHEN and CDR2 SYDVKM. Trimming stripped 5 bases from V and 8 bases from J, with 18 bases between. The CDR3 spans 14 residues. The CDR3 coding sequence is TGTGCCAGCAGTCCCGCCCGGGCAGGGATAGGCTACACCTTC. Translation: CASSPARAGIGYTF.

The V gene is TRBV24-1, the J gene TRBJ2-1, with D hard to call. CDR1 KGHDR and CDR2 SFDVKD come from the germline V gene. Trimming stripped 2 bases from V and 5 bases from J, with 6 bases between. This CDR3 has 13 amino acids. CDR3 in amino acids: CATSDSFHNEQFF. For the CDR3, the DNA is TGTGCCACCAGTGATTCCTTCCACAATGAGCAGTTCTTC.

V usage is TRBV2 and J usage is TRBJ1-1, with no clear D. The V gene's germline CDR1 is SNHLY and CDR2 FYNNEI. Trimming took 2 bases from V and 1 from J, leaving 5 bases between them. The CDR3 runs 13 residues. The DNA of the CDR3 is TGTGCCAGCAGTGAAATAAGGAACACTGAAGCTTTCTTT. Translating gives CASSEIRNTEAFF. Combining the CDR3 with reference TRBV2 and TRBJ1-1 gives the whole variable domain EPEVTQTPSHQVTQMGQEVILRCVPISNHLYFYWYRQILGQKVEFLVSFYNNEISEKSEIFDDQFSVERPDGSNFTLKIRSTKLEDSAMYFCASSEIRNTEAFFGQGTRLTVV.

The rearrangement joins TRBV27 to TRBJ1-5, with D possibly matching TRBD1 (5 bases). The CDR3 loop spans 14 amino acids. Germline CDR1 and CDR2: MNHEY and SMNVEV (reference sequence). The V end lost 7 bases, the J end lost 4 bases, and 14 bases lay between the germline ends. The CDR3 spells CASTHRDYNQPQHF. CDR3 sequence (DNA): TGTGCCAGCACCCACCGGGACTATAATCAGCCCCAGCATTTT.

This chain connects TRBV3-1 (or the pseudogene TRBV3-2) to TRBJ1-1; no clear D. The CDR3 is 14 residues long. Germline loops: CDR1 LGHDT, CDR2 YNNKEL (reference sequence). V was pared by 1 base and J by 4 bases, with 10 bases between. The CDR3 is CASSQVPSGTEAFF. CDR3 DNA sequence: TGTGCCAGCAGCCAAGTTCCCTCGGGCACTGAAGCTTTCTTT.